Detailed here is one T cell receptor (beta chain). As yet, its antigen is unknown. The CDR3 runs to 15 residues. The V and J ends lost 7 bases and 0 bases, in that order; junction bases with no gene match: 9. Germline values: CDR1 SQVTM, CDR2 ANQGSEA. These data are taken from a study of PD-L1 blockade in urothelial cancer. Study-level information: When patients started atezolizumab in the mid-2010s, it was given at 1,200 mg intravenously every 3 weeks. Analyses used blood from 3 weeks (second dose) and 6 weeks after treatment start. Study-wide results and caveats: A pretreatment blood TCR clonality that fell below the median predicted better progression-free and overall survival.

Documented time point: pretreatment peripheral blood. For each patient, 1 to 8 samples were obtained, pretreatment and on-treatment. TCRdb's copy holds only in-frame clones and misses some; the assay was immunoSEQ multiplex PCR. The sample has 54,000 or so clones; roughly 80% are singletons. The source was PBMCs, collected around atezolizumab (anti-PD-L1) treatment. The clonotype originates from a man aged 45-60 years with urothelial cancer. The V and J genes are TRBV29-1 and TRBJ2-1, with TRBD1 identical over 7 bases. CDR3 amino acids: CSAHRGGHSYNEQFF. CDR3 DNA sequence: TGCAGCGCCCACAGGGGTGGCCACTCCTACAATGAGCAGTTCTTC.